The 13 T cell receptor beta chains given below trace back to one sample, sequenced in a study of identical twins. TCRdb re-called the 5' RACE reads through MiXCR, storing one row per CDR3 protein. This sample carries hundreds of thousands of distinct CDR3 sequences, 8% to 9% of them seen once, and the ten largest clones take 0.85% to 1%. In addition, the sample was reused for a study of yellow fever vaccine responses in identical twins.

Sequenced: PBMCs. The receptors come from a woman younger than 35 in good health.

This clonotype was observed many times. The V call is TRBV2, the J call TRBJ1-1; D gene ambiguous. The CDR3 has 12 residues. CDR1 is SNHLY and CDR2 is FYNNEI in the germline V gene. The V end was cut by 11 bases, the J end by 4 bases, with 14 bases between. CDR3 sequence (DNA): TGTGCCTCAGCCCCACTGATCACTGAAGCTTTCTTT. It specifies CASAPLITEAFF.

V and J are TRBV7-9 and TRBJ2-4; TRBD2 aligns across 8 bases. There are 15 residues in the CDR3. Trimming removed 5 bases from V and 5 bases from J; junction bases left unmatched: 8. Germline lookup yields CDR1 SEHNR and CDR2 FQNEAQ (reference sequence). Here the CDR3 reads CASSRFSGAENIQYF. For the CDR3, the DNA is TGTGCCAGCAGCCGTTTTAGCGGGGCAGAAAACATTCAGTACTTC.

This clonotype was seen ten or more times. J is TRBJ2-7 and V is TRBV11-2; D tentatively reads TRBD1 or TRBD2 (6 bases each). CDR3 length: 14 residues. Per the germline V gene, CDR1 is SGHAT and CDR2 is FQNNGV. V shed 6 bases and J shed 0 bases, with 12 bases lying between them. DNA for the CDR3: TGTGCCAGCAGTGGGGGGCAGTTCTCCTACGAGCAGTACTTC. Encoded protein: CASSGGQFSYEQYF.

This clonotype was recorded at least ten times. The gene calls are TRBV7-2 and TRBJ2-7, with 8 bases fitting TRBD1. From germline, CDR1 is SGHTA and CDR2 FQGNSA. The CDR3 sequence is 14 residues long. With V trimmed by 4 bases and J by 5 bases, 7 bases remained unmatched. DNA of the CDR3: TGTGCCAGCAGCTCTCGGACAGGGAGCCACGAGCAGTACTTC. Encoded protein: CASSSRTGSHEQYF.

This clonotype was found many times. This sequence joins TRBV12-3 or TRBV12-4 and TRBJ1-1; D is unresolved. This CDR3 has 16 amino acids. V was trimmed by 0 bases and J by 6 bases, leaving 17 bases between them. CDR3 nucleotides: TGTGCCAGCAGTTTAGCCCGGAATTTCGGTGTTTCTGAAGCTTTCTTT. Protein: CASSLARNFGVSEAFF.

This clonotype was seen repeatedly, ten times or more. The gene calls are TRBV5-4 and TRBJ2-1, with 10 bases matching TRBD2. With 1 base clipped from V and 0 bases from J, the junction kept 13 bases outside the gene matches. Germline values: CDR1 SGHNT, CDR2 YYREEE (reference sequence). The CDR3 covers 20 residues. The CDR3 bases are TGTGCCAGCAGCTTGACTGGGCTAGCGGGAGTAACGAGCTCCTACAATGAGCAGTTCTTC. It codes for CASSLTGLAGVTSSYNEQFF.

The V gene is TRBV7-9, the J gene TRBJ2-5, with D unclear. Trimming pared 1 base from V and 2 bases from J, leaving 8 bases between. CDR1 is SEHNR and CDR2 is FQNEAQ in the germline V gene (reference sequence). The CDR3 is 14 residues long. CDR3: CASSLGLVQETQYF. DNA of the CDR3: TGTGCCAGCAGCTTAGGCCTGGTACAAGAGACCCAGTACTTC.

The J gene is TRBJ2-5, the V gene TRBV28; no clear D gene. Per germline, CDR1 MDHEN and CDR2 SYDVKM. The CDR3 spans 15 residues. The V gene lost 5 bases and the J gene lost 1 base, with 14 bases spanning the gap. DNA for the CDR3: TGTGCCAGCAGTCCCCAATTTACACCCCAAGAGACCCAGTACTTC. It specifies CASSPQFTPQETQYF.

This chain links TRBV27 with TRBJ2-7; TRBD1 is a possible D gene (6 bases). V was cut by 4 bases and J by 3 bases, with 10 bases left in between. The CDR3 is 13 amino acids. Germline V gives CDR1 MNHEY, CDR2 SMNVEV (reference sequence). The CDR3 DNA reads TGTGCCAGCAGTTCGACAGGAGACTACGAGCAGTACTTC. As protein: CASSSTGDYEQYF.

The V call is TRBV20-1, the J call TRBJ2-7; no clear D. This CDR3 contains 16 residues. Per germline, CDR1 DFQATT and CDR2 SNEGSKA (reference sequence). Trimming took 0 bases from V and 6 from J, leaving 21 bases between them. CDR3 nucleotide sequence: TGCAGTGCTAGAGACGGTAGGCAGGCGCTGTCCCTCGAGCAGTACTTC. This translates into CSARDGRQALSLEQYF.

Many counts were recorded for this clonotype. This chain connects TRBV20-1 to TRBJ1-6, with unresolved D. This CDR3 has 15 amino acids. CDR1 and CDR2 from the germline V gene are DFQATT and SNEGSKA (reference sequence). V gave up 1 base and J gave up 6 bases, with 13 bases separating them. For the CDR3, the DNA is TGCAGTGCTAGAGCGGCGCAGCGTGTTAATTCACCCCTCCACTTT. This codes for CSARAAQRVNSPLHF.

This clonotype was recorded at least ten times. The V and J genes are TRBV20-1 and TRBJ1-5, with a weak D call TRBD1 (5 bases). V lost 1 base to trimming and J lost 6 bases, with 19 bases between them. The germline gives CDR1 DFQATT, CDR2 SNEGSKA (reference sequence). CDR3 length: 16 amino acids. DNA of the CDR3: TGCAGTGCTAGAGGGGACCCAGAGGGAGTGTCTCAGCCCCAGCATTTT. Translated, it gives CSARGDPEGVSQPQHF.

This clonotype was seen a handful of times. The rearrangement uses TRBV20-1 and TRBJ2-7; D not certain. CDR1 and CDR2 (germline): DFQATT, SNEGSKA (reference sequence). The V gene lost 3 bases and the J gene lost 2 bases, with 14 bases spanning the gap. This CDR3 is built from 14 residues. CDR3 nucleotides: TGCAGTGCTAGTCCAGCGCCTAACCCCTACGAGCAGTACTTC. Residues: CSASPAPNPYEQYF.